This TCR beta chain was identified in a study of type 1 and type 2 diabetes patients (dated by TCRdb to the mid-2010s). At the level of the whole study: Recruited in China, the cohort was made up of 8 or 9 type 1 diabetes patients, a few type 2 diabetes patients and about 6 nondiabetic controls. Across the study, CD4+ and CD8+ T cells were positively selected from PBMCs using CD4 or CD8 MicroBeads on MACS columns. A total of 15 million to 20 million paired-end reads were generated across the whole study. The study profiled TCRbeta repertoires by high-throughput sequencing to compare type 1 diabetes, type 2 diabetes and nondiabetic individuals. Type 2 diabetes patients were used as a disease comparison group for the type 1 diabetes patients. When approximately 19-cycle amplification was compared with approximately 24-cycle amplification, V gene usage looked similar, suggesting that primer efficiencies were similar and PCR bias was random. Sequencing of the TCRbeta libraries was paired-end and was performed on Illumina HiSeq 2000 or MiSeq instruments. General study outcomes and caveats: Age and gender were not matched between study groups, possibly biasing interpretation. Few highly-expanded CD4+ clones, median one, were found in type 2 diabetes patients, accounting for a median around 4% of reads. V and J gene usage patterns of type 2 diabetes and control samples were highly correlated, averaging roughly 0.97 between samples. Because only a limited number of T2D and control samples were sequenced, some T1D-only HECs might also appear in more T2D or control samples. High diversity was shown by type 2 diabetes repertoires, and the diversity was significantly greater than that of type 1 diabetes repertoires in both CD4+ and CD8+ T cells.

TCRdb lists the instrument as Illumina MiSeq. Genomic DNA from sorted T cell subsets was used as template for TCRbeta CDR3 amplification. The TCRbeta CDR3 region was amplified by multiplex PCR with 30 forward and 13 reverse primers. PCR products were purified with AMPure XP beads, then indices and adaptors were added in a second roughly 25-cycle PCR. Before sequencing, libraries were gel-purified with the QIAquick Gel Extraction Kit. Concerning the study's data processing: FLASH was used to merge the paired-end reads, and IgBLAST was used to align the reads to IMGT V, D and J germline references. After reads whose alignment identity to germline references fell below 70% were discarded, about 11 million reads remained study-wide. CDR3 boundaries, reading frame and productivity were assigned according to IMGT definitions. Highly-expanded clones were defined as clones making up 1% or more of reads, and normalized Shannon entropy was used to measure diversity. Group differences in Shannon entropy were tested with unpaired two-tailed t-tests. Using fastp trimming at Q25 and MiXCR clonotype assembly, TCRdb reanalyzed the public sequencing data and kept in-frame beta chains. Records with the same CDR3 protein are collapsed into one entry carrying the most frequent genes and DNA. TCRdb's processing, not the authors', yielded these V and J calls. For this sample there are 280,000 or so distinct CDR3 sequences; around 47% appear just once. The biggest ten clones account for approximately 14% of the sample.

A word on this clonotype: Its antigen has not been determined. Qualities for individual bases were not recorded, and no much larger clone is one base off.

Every diabetic patient fulfilled standard classification criteria for type 1 or type 2 diabetes, and glucose and C-peptide were evaluated using WHO-recommended methods. Donors with other autoimmune diseases or infections within the previous four weeks were excluded from participation. From each participant, 7.5 to 10 milliliters of peripheral blood were collected. LymphoPrep density separation was used to isolate PBMCs. This clonotype originated in a man younger than 30 with type 2 diabetes. The material sequenced was peripheral blood mononuclear cells (PBMCs).

DNA sequence: TGCAGCGTTGTAACTTCTAGGCAGTACTTC. Its protein product is CSVVTSRQYF. This receptor chain uses TRBV29-1 and TRBJ2-7; confidence is insufficient to name the D gene. The germline V gene provides CDR1 SQVTM and CDR2 ANQGSEA. The CDR3 starts with the cysteine, ends with the phenylalanine, and has 10 residues. Kept here is only the CDR3 DNA, which spans 30 bases and is read in frame from base 1. Cut back by 4 bases and 9 bases, the V and J ends lie 10 bases apart.